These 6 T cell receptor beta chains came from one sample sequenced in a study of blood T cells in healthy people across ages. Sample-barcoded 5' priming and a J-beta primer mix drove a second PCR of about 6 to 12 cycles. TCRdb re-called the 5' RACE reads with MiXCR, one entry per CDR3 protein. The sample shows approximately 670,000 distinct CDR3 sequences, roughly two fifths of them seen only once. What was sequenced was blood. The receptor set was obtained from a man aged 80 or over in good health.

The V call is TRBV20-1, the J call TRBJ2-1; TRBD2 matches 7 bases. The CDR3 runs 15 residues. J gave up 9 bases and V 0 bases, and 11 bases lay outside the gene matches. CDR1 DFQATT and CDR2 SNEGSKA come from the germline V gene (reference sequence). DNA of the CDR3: TGCAGTGCTAGAGATCCTGCCGGGACTAAAAGTGAGCAGTTCTTC. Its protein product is CSARDPAGTKSEQFF.

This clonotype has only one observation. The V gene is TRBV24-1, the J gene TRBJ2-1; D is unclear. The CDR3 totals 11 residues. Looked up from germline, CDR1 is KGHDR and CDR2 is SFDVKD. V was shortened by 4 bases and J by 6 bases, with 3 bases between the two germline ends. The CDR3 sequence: CATSERNEQFF. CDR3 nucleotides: TGTGCCACCAGTGAACGCAATGAGCAGTTCTTC.

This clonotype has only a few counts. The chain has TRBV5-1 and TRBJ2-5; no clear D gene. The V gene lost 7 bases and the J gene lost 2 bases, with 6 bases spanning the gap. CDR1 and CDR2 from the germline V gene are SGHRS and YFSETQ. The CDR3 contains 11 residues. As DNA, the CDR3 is TGCGCCAGCGGTGAACAAGAGACCCAGTACTTC. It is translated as CASGEQETQYF.

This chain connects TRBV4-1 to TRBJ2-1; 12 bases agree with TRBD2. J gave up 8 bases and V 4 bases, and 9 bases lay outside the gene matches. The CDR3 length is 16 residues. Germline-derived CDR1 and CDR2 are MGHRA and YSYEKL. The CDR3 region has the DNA TGCGCCAGCAGCCGGCCTAGCGGGGGGGCTTCTGATGAGCAGTTCTTC. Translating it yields CASSRPSGGASDEQFF.

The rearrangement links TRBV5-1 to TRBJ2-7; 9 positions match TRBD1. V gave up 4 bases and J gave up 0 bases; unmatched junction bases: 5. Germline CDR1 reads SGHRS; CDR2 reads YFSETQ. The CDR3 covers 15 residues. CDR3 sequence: CASSPPQGASYEQYF. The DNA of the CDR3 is TGCGCCAGCAGCCCCCCACAGGGGGCCTCCTACGAGCAGTACTTC.

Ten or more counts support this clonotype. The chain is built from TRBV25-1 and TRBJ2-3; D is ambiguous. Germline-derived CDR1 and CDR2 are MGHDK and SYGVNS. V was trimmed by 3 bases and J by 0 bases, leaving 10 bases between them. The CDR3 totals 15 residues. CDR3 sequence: CASSDSGRSTDTQYF. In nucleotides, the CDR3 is TGTGCCAGCAGTGACTCCGGCAGAAGCACAGATACGCAGTATTTT.